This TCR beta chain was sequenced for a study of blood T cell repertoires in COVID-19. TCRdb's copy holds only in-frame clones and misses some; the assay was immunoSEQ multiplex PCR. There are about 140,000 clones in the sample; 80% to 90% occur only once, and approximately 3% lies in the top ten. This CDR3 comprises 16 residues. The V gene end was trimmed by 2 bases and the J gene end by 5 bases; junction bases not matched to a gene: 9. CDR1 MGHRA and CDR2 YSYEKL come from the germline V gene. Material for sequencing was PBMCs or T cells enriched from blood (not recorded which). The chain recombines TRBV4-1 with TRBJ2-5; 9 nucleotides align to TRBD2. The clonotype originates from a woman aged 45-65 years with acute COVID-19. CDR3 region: CASSQIGSGSWETQYF. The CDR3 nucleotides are TGCGCCAGCAGCCAAATCGGTAGCGGGAGCTGGGAGACCCAGTACTTC.